These 21 T cell receptor beta chains originate from one sample sequenced in a study of cytomegalovirus exposure and HLA in healthy donors. In the PCR, 60 Vbeta and 13 Jbeta primers were used. Only in-frame clones appear in the TCRdb table, and some are missing; sequencing was by immunoSEQ multiplex PCR. The repertoire holds about 150,000 clones, with 75% to 80% as singletons. The sequenced sample was PBMCs. The receptors were sampled from a male donor in good health and CMV-seronegative.

The chain joins TRBV6-1 to TRBJ2-7, with D perhaps matching TRBD2 (5 bases). From germline, CDR1 is MNHNS and CDR2 SASEGT. The ends were cut back, 4 bases at V and 4 bases at J, with 5 bases in the middle. The CDR3 loop spans 11 amino acids. This CDR3 reads CASSAGYEQYF. In DNA form, the CDR3 reads TGTGCCAGCAGTGCGGGATACGAGCAGTACTTC.

The CDR3 region is CASTRMDRGYEQYF. Written as DNA, the CDR3 is TGTGCCAGCACCCGAATGGACAGGGGCTACGAGCAGTACTTC. The chain has TRBV2 and TRBJ2-7; the match to TRBD1 covers 9 bases. The V gene's germline CDR1 is SNHLY and CDR2 FYNNEI. The ends lost 7 bases at V and 3 bases at J; junction bases unmatched: 7. This CDR3 has 14 residues. Using reference TRBV2 and TRBJ2-7 for the parts outside the CDR3, the full variable domain is EPEVTQTPSHQVTQMGQEVILRCVPISNHLYFYWYRQILGQKVEFLVSFYNNEISEKSEIFDDQFSVERPDGSNFTLKIRSTKLEDSAMYFCASTRMDRGYEQYFGPGTRLTVT.

This chain links TRBV30 with TRBJ2-7; 12 nucleotides align to TRBD2. Germline V gene lookup returns CDR1 GTSNPN and CDR2 SVGIG (reference sequence). This CDR3 comprises 19 residues. The V segment lost 1 base and the J segment 4 bases; nucleotides outside the gene matches: 17. This chain's CDR3 is CAWSGITPSGRAGLYEQYF. The DNA of the CDR3 is TGTGCCTGGAGTGGAATTACTCCTAGCGGGAGGGCCGGTTTATACGAGCAGTACTTC. Full variable domain (rest looked up from reference TRBV30 and TRBJ2-7): SQTIHQWPATLVQPVGSPLSLECTVEGTSNPNLYWYRQAAGRGLQLLFYSVGIGQISSEVPQNLSASRPQDRQFILSSKKLLLSDSGFYLCAWSGITPSGRAGLYEQYFGPGTRLTVT.

The V and J genes are TRBV18 and TRBJ2-3, with 9 bases aligning to TRBD2. The CDR3 is 16 amino acids. Germline loops: CDR1 KGHSH, CDR2 LQKENI. Trimming at V came to 3 bases and at J to 3 bases, leaving 7 bases not matched to a gene. CDR3 amino acids: CASSPGSGSRTDTQYF. The CDR3 DNA reads as TGTGCCAGCTCACCGGGTAGCGGGAGTAGGACAGATACGCAGTATTTT. The full variable domain, rest sourced from reference TRBV18 and TRBJ2-3, is NAGVMQNPRHLVRRRGQEARLRCSPMKGHSHVYWYRQLPEEGLKFMVYLQKENIIDESGMPKERFSAEFPKEGPSILRIQQVVRGDSAAYFCASSPGSGSRTDTQYFGPGTRLTVL.

This clone came up a few times. The J gene is TRBJ2-7, the V gene TRBV6-6; D uncertain. This CDR3 has 13 residues. Germline-derived CDR1 and CDR2 are MNHNY and SVGAGI (reference sequence). V was clipped by 2 bases and J by 1 base, with 6 bases between them. CDR3 sequence: CASSYGPSYEQYF. In DNA form, the CDR3 reads TGTGCCAGCAGTTACGGCCCGTCCTACGAGCAGTACTTC.

This sequence joins TRBV9 and TRBJ2-5; possible D gene TRBD1, 5 bases. This CDR3 region has 15 residues. Germline V gives CDR1 SGDLS, CDR2 YYNGEE. V shed 3 bases and J shed 2 bases, with 14 bases lying between them. The CDR3 DNA reads TGTGCCAGCAGCGCTAGGGGTTCGAAACAAGAGACCCAGTACTTC. As protein: CASSARGSKQETQYF.

The chain has TRBV19 and TRBJ2-7; 10 nucleotides agree with TRBD2. V lost 7 bases and J lost 6; bases outside the gene matches: 6. Germline-derived CDR1 and CDR2 are LNHDA and SQIVND (reference sequence). The CDR3 loop spans 13 amino acids. The CDR3 region has the DNA TGTGCCAGTACCCTAGCGGGAGAGGGCGAGCAGTACTTC. It codes for CASTLAGEGEQYF.

The gene calls are TRBV18 and TRBJ2-3; no reliable D call. V was trimmed by 3 bases and J by 1 base, leaving 5 bases between them. Germline lookup yields CDR1 KGHSH and CDR2 LQKENI. CDR3 length: 13 residues. The CDR3 protein is CASSPRGTDTQYF. In DNA form, the CDR3 reads TGTGCCAGCTCACCCCGGGGCACAGATACGCAGTATTTT.

This clone is a singleton in its sample. The chain has TRBV7-2 and TRBJ1-1; TRBD1 is a possible D gene (5 bases). There are 15 residues in the CDR3. Germline V gene lookup returns CDR1 SGHTA and CDR2 FQGNSA. V lost 2 bases to trimming and J lost 4 bases, with 14 bases between them. The CDR3 DNA reads as TGTGCCAGCAGCTTAAGGCGGGGCGCTGCCACTGAAGCTTTCTTT. Encoded protein: CASSLRRGAATEAFF. Full variable domain (rest looked up from reference TRBV7-2 and TRBJ1-1): GAGVSQSPSNKVTEKGKDVELRCDPISGHTALYWYRQSLGQGLEFLIYFQGNSAPDKSGLPSDRFSAERTGGSVSTLTIQRTQQEDSAVYLCASSLRRGAATEAFFGQGTRLTVV.

The V call is TRBV10-2, the J call TRBJ1-2; 9 bases align to TRBD1. There are 17 residues in the CDR3. Germline-derived CDR1 and CDR2 are WSHSY and SAAADI. The ends lost 4 bases at V and 5 bases at J; junction bases unmatched: 14. This chain's CDR3 is CASSGRDREDGTYGYTF. CDR3 in DNA: TGCGCCAGCAGTGGACGGGACAGGGAGGACGGGACGTATGGCTACACCTTC.

J is TRBJ2-7 and V is TRBV27, with D possibly matching TRBD1 (6 bases). V lost 4 bases and J 5 bases, leaving 15 bases between the germline ends. Germline V lookup: CDR1 MNHEY, CDR2 SMNVEV (reference sequence). The CDR3 spans 14 residues. In nucleotides, the CDR3 is TGTGCCAGCAGTTCGCCAGGGGTTACCCACGAGCAGTACTTC. This encodes CASSSPGVTHEQYF.

This chain connects TRBV27 to TRBJ1-1, with D hard to call. Trimming took 7 bases from V and 1 from J, leaving 10 bases between them. CDR3 length: 13 amino acids. Germline V lookup: CDR1 MNHEY, CDR2 SMNVEV (reference sequence). This CDR3 reads CASTMRRNTEAFF. The DNA of the CDR3 is TGTGCCAGCACCATGAGGCGGAACACTGAAGCTTTCTTT.

This clone was picked up one time. The chain links TRBV7-9 to TRBJ2-5; 9 bases fit TRBD2. The J segment lost 7 bases and the V segment lost 4 bases, leaving 10 bases of the junction unmatched. Germline V gene data show CDR1 as SEHNR and CDR2 as FQNEAQ (reference sequence). This CDR3 is 15 amino acids long. The CDR3 DNA sequence: TGTGCCAGCAGCTCAGGACTAGCGACCGCGGGGACCCAGTACTTC. It encodes CASSSGLATAGTQYF.

V gene TRBV6-5 combines with J gene TRBJ2-1; the match to TRBD2 covers 11 bases. After removal of 6 bases from V and 7 bases from J, the junction contained 8 bases not matched to a gene. This CDR3 is 15 amino acids long. CDR1 and CDR2 from the germline V gene are MNHEY and SVGAGI. CDR3 in DNA: TGTGCCAGCAGCTCAGGACTAGCGGGTGGAAATGAGCAGTTCTTC. Translation: CASSSGLAGGNEQFF.

The gene calls are TRBV10-2 and TRBJ1-1, with a weak D call TRBD1 (6 bases). The V gene lost 0 bases and the J gene lost 6 bases, with 11 bases spanning the gap. The germline CDR1 and CDR2 sequences are WSHSY and SAAADI. CDR3 length: 14 residues. The CDR3 here is CASSESYREAEAFF. CDR3 in DNA: TGCGCCAGCAGTGAGTCTTACAGGGAAGCTGAAGCTTTCTTT.

This clone was picked up one time. This rearrangement joins TRBV5-1 to TRBJ1-2, with 9 nucleotides matching TRBD1. This CDR3 is 15 amino acids long. Germline V gene sequence: CDR1 SGHRS, CDR2 YFSETQ. The ends lost 4 bases at V and 4 bases at J; junction bases unmatched: 8. The CDR3 reads CASSPTGTGSYGYTF. CDR3 bases: TGCGCCAGCAGCCCAACCGGGACAGGGAGCTATGGCTACACCTTC.

The chain employs TRBV5-1 and TRBJ2-3, with D possibly being TRBD1 (5 bases). Germline CDR1 is SGHRS and CDR2 is YFSETQ. The V gene lost 1 base and the J gene lost 4 bases, with 16 bases spanning the gap. CDR3 length: 16 residues. Here the CDR3 DNA reads TGCGCCAGCAGCTTGACCCAGGGTAGGATATCAGATACGCAGTATTTT. Protein product: CASSLTQGRISDTQYF.

This clone was observed a few times. The chain carries TRBV5-6 and TRBJ2-1; D uncertain. Germline V gene sequence: CDR1 SGHDT, CDR2 YYEEEE. This CDR3 has 14 amino acids. Deletions cut 4 bases from V and 4 bases from J, with 12 bases between. CDR3 in DNA: TGTGCCAGCAGCACAAAGAGACTGTACAATGAGCAGTTCTTC. This codes for CASSTKRLYNEQFF.

The rearrangement joins TRBV27 to TRBJ2-7, with 13 nucleotides matching TRBD2. The ends lost 6 bases at V and 3 bases at J; junction bases unmatched: 8. This CDR3 has 16 amino acids. Germline values: CDR1 MNHEY, CDR2 SMNVEV (reference sequence). The CDR3 here is CASRDLGTSGIYEQYF. CDR3 nucleotide sequence: TGTGCCAGCAGGGACCTTGGGACTAGCGGGATCTACGAGCAGTACTTC.

This clone was found a few times. This chain connects TRBV4-3 to TRBJ2-3, with D possibly TRBD1 on 6 matching bases. V gave up 0 bases and J gave up 2 bases, with 12 bases separating them. Germline CDR1 is LGHNA and CDR2 is YSLEER. The CDR3 is made up of 16 amino acids. The CDR3 here is CASSQDDRDNTDTQYF. CDR3 coding DNA: TGCGCCAGCAGCCAAGATGATCGGGACAACACAGATACGCAGTATTTT.

The CDR3 DNA sequence: TGTGCCAGCAGCGCCTATAGGGACTCGGACGGGGATGAGCAGTTCTTC. Protein: CASSAYRDSDGDEQFF. The genes are TRBV7-8 and TRBJ2-1, with a possible D match to TRBD2 (6 bases). Germline V gene sequence: CDR1 SGHVS, CDR2 FQNEAQ. The CDR3 spans 16 residues. V lost 5 bases and J lost 8, with 22 bases in between.